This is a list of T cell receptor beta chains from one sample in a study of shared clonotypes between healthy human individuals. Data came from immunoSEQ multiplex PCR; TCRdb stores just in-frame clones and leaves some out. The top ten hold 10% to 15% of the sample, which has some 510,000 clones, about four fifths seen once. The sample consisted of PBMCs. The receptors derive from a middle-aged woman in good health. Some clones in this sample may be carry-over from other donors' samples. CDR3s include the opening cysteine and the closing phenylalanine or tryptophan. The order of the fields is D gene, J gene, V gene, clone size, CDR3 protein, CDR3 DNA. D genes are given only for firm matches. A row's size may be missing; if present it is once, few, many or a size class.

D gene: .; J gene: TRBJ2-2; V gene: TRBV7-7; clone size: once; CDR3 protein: CASSPRTENTGELFF; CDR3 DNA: TGTGCTAGCAGCCCCCGGACAGAGAACACCGGGGAGCTGTTTTTT
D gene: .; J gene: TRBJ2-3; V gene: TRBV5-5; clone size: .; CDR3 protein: CASRFDGTDTQYF; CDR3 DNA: TGTGCCAGCAGATTCGACGGCACAGATACGCAGTATTTT
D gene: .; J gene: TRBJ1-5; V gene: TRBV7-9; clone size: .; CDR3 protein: CASSLSGDGQPQHF; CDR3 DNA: TGTGCCAGCAGCTTATCAGGGGATGGACAGCCCCAGCATTTT
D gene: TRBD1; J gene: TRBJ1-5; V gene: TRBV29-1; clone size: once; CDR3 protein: CSVGRDRVQPQHF; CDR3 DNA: TGCAGCGTTGGCCGCGACAGGGTACAGCCCCAGCATTTT
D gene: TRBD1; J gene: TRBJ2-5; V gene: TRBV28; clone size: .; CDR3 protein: CASSPAGTGGEETQYF; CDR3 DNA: TGTGCCAGCAGTCCCGCCGGGACAGGGGGCGAGGAGACCCAGTACTTC
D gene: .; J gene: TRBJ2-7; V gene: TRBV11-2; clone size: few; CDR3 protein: CASSQEGDVSYEQYF; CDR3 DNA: TGTGCCAGCAGCCAAGAAGGAGATGTATCCTACGAGCAGTACTTC
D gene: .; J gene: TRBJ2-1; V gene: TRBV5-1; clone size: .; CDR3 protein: CASSGSSGYPTKNNEQFF; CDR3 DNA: TGCGCCAGCAGTGGTTCATCGGGATATCCCACAAAAAACAATGAGCAGTTCTTC
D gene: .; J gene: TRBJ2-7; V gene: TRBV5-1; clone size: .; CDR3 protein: CASSSLSAVFYEQYF; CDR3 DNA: TGCGCCAGCAGCTCTCTTTCAGCTGTTTTCTACGAGCAGTACTTC
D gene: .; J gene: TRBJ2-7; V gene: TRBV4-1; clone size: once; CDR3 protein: CASSQVGRVPTYEQYF; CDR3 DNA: TGCGCCAGCAGCCAAGTCGGGCGGGTACCGACCTACGAGCAGTACTTC
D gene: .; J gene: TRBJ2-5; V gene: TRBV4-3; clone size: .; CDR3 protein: CASSQGELETQYF; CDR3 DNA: TGCGCCAGCAGCCAGGGGGAGCTAGAGACCCAGTACTTC
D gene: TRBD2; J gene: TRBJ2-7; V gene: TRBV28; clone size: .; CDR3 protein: CASQAGAYEQYF; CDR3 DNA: TGTGCCAGCCAAGCGGGGGCCTACGAGCAGTACTTC
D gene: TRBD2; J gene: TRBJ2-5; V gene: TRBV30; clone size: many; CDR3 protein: CAWGLSSGRAWWRETQYF; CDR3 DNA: TGTGCCTGGGGCCTATCTAGCGGGAGGGCCTGGTGGAGAGAGACCCAGTACTTC
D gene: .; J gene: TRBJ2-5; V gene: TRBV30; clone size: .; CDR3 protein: CAWSVSWGPRETQYF; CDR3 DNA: TGTGCCTGGAGTGTATCTTGGGGGCCGAGGGAGACCCAGTACTTC
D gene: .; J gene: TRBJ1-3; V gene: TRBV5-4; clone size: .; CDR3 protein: CASSLDPRTSGNTIYF; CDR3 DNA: TGTGCCAGCAGCCTGGATCCGAGAACCTCTGGAAACACCATATATTTT
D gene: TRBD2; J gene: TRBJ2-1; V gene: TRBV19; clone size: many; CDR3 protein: CASSPRLAGVHEQFF; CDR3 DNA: TGTGCCAGTAGCCCAAGGCTAGCGGGAGTCCATGAGCAGTTCTTC
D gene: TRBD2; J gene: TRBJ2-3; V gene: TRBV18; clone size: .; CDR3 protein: CASSRTSGTIGDTQYF; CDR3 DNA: TGTGCCAGCTCGCGTACTAGCGGGACGATTGGAGATACGCAGTATTTT
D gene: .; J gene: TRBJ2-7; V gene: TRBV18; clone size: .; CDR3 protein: CASSGAGTYEQYF; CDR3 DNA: TGTGCCAGCTCAGGGGCGGGAACCTACGAGCAGTACTTC
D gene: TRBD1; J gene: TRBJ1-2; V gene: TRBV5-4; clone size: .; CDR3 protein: CASSDRGYDYGYTF; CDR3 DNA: TGTGCCAGCAGCGACAGGGGGTATGACTATGGCTACACCTTC
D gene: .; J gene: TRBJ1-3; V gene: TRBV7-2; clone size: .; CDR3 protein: CASSLWGESPFGNTIYF; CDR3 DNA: TGTGCCAGCAGCTTATGGGGGGAGAGTCCTTTTGGAAACACCATATATTTT
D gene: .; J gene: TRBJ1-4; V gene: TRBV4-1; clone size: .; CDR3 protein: CASSQGGGIGDEKLFF; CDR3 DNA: TGCGCCAGCAGCCAAGGTGGAGGAATTGGAGATGAAAAACTGTTTTTT
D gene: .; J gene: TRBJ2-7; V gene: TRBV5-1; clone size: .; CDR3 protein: CASSLGYPYEQYF; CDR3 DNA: TGCGCCAGCAGCTTGGGATACCCCTACGAGCAGTACTTC
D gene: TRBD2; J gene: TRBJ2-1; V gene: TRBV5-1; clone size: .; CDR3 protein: CASSQLAGGRDEQFF; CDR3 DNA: TGCGCCAGCAGCCAACTAGCGGGAGGGCGCGATGAGCAGTTCTTC
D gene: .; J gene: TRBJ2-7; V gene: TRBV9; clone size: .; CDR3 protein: CASSVGGRGPYEQYF; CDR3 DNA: TGTGCCAGCAGCGTAGGTGGCCGGGGTCCGTACGAGCAGTACTTC
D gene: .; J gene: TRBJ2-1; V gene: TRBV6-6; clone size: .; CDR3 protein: CASSYSRQQLYNEQFF; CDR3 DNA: TGTGCCAGCAGTTACTCGCGGCAGCAGCTTTACAATGAGCAGTTCTTC
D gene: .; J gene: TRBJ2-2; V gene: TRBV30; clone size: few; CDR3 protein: CAWSRRRANTGELFF; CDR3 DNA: TGTGCCTGGAGCAGAAGGCGGGCGAACACCGGGGAGCTGTTTTTT
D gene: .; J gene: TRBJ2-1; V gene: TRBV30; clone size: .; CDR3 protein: CAWNFDSNNEQFF; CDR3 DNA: TGTGCCTGGAATTTCGACAGTAACAATGAGCAGTTCTTC
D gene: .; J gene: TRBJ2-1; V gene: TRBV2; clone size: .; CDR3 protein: CASSRDRDSYNEQFF; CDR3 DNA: TGTGCCAGCAGCCGGGACCGGGACTCCTACAATGAGCAGTTCTTC
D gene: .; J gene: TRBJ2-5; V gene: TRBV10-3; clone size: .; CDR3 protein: CAISPRARETQYF; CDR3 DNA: TGTGCCATCAGCCCCCGGGCCCGGGAGACCCAGTACTTC
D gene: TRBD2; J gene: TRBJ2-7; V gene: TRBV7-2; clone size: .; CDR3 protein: CASSLAGLASTYEQYF; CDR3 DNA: TGTGCCAGCAGCTTAGCTGGACTAGCTTCCACCTACGAGCAGTACTTC
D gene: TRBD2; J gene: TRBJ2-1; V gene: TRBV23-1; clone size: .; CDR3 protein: CASSPPTSGSRGEQFF; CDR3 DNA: TGCGCCAGCAGCCCGCCGACTAGCGGGAGTAGGGGTGAGCAGTTCTTC
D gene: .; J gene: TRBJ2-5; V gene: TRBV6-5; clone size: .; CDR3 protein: CASRTTEETQYF; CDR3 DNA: TGTGCCAGCAGAACGACAGAAGAGACCCAGTACTTC
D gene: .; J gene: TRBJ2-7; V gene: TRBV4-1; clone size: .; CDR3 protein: CASSPGRARGGYEQYF; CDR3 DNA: TGCGCCAGCAGCCCCGGGCGGGCCAGGGGCGGCTACGAGCAGTACTTC
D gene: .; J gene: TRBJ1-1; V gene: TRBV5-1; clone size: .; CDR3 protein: CASSREIQSNTEAFF; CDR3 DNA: TGCGCCAGCAGCCGTGAAATACAGTCGAACACTGAAGCTTTCTTT
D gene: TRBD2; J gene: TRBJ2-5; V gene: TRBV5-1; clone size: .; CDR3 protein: CASSSGDSGIQTQYF; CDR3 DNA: TGCGCCAGCAGCTCCGGGGATAGCGGGATCCAGACCCAGTACTTC
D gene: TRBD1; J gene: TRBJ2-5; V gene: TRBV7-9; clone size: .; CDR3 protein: CASSLRGPRETQYF; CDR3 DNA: TGTGCCAGCAGCTTGAGGGGGCCCCGGGAGACCCAGTACTTC
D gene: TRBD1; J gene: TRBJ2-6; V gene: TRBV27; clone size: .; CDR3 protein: CASSWGQGGAGANVLTF; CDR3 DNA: TGTGCCAGCAGTTGGGGACAGGGAGGGGCTGGGGCCAACGTCCTGACTTTC
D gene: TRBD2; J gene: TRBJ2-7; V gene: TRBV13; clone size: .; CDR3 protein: CASRLAGVYEQYF; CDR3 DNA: TGTGCCAGCCGACTAGCGGGAGTCTACGAGCAGTACTTC
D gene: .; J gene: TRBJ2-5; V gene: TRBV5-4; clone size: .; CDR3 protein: CASSFEQEETQYF; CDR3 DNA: TGTGCCAGCAGCTTCGAACAGGAAGAGACCCAGTACTTC
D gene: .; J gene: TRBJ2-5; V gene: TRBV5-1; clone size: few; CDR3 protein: CASSLGNRETQYF; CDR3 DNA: TGCGCCAGCAGCTTAGGAAATCGCGAGACCCAGTACTTC
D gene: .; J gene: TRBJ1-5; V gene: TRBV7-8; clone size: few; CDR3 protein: CASSTQAGNSNQPQHF; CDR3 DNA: TGTGCCAGCAGCACCCAAGCAGGGAATAGCAATCAGCCCCAGCATTTT
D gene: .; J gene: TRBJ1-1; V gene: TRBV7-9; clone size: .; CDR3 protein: CASSLGLVGPHTEAFF; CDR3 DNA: TGTGCCAGCAGCTTAGGATTGGTTGGCCCACACACTGAAGCTTTCTTT
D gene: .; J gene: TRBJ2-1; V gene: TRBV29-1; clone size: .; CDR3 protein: CSVGRGGDNEQFF; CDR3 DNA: TGCAGCGTTGGGAGAGGAGGGGACAATGAGCAGTTCTTC
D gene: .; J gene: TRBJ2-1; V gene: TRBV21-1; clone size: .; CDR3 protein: CASSFASGSRCYNEQFF; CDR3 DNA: .
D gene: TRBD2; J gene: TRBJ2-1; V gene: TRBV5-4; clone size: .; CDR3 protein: CASSLGLAGGSYNEQFF; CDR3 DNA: TGTGCCAGCAGCTTGGGACTAGCGGGAGGGTCCTACAATGAGCAGTTCTTC
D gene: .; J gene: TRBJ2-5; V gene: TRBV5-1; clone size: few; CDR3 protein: CASSPTFPGQETQYF; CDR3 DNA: TGCGCCAGCAGCCCCACCTTCCCCGGACAAGAGACCCAGTACTTC
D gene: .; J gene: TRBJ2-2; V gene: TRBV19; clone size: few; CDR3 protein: CATEKLANTGELFF; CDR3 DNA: TGTGCCACTGAGAAGCTCGCGAACACCGGGGAGCTGTTTTTT
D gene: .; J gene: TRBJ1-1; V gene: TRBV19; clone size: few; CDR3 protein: CASKGHWAEAFF; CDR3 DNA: TGTGCCAGCAAGGGACATTGGGCGGAAGCTTTCTTT
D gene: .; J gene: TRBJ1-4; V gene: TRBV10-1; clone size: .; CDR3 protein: CASRMTVRGEKLFF; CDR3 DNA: TGCGCCAGCAGGATGACAGTTAGGGGTGAAAAACTGTTTTTT
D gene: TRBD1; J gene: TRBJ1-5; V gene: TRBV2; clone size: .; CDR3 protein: CASSPTGGDQPQHF; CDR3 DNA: TGTGCCAGCAGTCCTACAGGGGGCGATCAGCCCCAGCATTTT
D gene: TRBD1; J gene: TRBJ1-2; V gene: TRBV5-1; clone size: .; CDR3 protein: CASSHSGGTNYGYTF; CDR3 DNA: TGCGCCAGCAGCCACTCAGGGGGGACTAACTATGGCTACACCTTC
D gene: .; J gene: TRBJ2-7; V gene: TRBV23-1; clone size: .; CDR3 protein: CASSPRLVSYEQYF; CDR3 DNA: TGCGCCAGCAGTCCGCGACTGGTCTCCTACGAGCAGTACTTC
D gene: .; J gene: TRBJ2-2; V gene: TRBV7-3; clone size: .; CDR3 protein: CASSLYTGELFF; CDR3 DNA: TGTGCCAGCAGCCTGTACACCGGGGAGCTGTTTTTT
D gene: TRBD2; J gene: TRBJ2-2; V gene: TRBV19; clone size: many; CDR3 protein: CASTVTSGSSGELFF; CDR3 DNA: TGTGCCAGTACTGTGACTAGCGGGAGCTCCGGGGAGCTGTTTTTT